This T cell receptor beta chain was captured by sequencing in a study of blood T cell repertoires in COVID-19. Study-level background: The United States, Italy and Spain supplied acute and convalescent COVID-19 samples. In each case, the material was cDNA or gDNA derived from T cells, B-cell-depleted T cells, or PBMCs.

Per the study methods: Reference gene primers were amplified, and this amplification served to estimate nucleated cell counts. Sequencing used immunoSEQ multiplex PCR; TCRdb keeps in-frame clones, though not all of them. V, J and clone size reflect that table, while D and trimming were determined from the DNA. This sample has under 150,000 clones, with roughly 90% found just once. V gave up 4 bases and J gave up 10 bases, with 17 bases separating them. The CDR3 sequence is 14 residues long. Germline assignment: CDR1 LNHDA and CDR2 SQIVND (reference sequence). Input material: peripheral blood. The chain links TRBV19 to TRBJ2-1; TRBD2 might be the D (7 bases). The receptor was derived from a man aged 45-65 years with active COVID-19. The CDR3 nucleotides are TGTGCCAGTAGTACGGGGGGCGGGCCCGGGGAGCAGTTCTTC. It specifies CASSTGGGPGEQFF.